The sequence of this TCR beta chain was determined in a study of shared clonotypes between healthy human individuals (dated by TCRdb to 2020 to 2022). Describing the broader study: Three men and two women, aged 18 to 49 years, made up the cohort. For each donor, three plates each were used for CD4 naive and CD4 memory, two plates were used for CD8 naive, and one plate was used for CD8 memory. To estimate repertoire size and how much clonotypes are shared between individuals, the study performed deep sequencing of blood TCR repertoires from five healthy adults. To increase sequencing depth and limit assay-specific biases, TCR repertoire library preparation and sequencing were carried out by different laboratories using diverse techniques. Each donor's leukapheresis produced roughly between about 0.8 and 10 billion PBMCs. Beyond this particular receptor, the publication reports: The genetic and exposure-history diversity represented was limited by the small number of donors. Clonotypes shared by all four sorted-subset donors showed higher generation probabilities than non-shared clonotypes. Pairwise subsampling indicated that sequencing depth was expected to affect the degree of clonotype sharing among donors. Sampling was restricted to blood, and TCR repertoires in tissue are likely to differ from TCR repertoires in blood. Even with the large sequencing depth, rarefaction of the sorted-subset datasets indicated that sequencing was incomplete. Larger estimated clonotype richness was generally found for naive subsets than for memory subsets. Across a few donors, approximately 5% of naive CD4, roughly 3.5% of naive CD8, under 2.5% of memory CD4, and around 0.4% of memory CD8 clonotypes were shared.

The CDR3 contains 11 residues, cysteine and phenylalanine counted. The sequence is cut down to CDR3 DNA, 33 bases in frame from base 1. According to the germline V gene (reference sequence), CDR1 reads GTSNPN and CDR2 reads SVGIG. The junction shows trimming of 6 bases on V and 4 bases on J, plus 7 bases between the germline ends. Using the deep immunoSEQ assay, multiplex PCR amplified TCR CDR3 regions from genomic DNA. Extracted genomic DNA from each cell subset was spread evenly across all wells of several immunoSEQ 96-well plates, with each plate serving as a replicate. For sorted subsets, each replicate PCR was loaded with 200 to 250 ng genomic DNA, equivalent to 30,000 or so T cell genomes. Purified libraries were quantified with a Qubit 3.0 fluorometer, sized on a Bioanalyzer 2100, and re-quantified with the KAPA Library Quantification kit. A separate single-read 150-cycle Illumina NextSeq 550 flow cell was used to sequence each immunoSEQ 96-well plate. Concerning the study's data processing: Because only junctional sequences without quality scores were contained in the immunoSEQ output, filtering matching that applied to full-length reads could not be performed. Sequences were annotated with PyIR, a Python wrapper for IgBLAST v1.9, using IMGT germline references to assign V/J genes and CDR3. Any read was removed if the V/J assignment was weak (E-value above 1e-6), the CDR3 was missing, or the read contained stop codons, out-of-frame junctions, or ambiguous translated residues. V3J clonotypes were defined as sequences sharing the same inferred V gene, J gene, and CDR3 amino acid sequence. Percentage overlap between repertoires was calculated by dividing the number of shared unique clonotypes by the size of the smaller repertoire. Repertoire richness was assessed with RTK rarefaction, the Chao1 estimator, and Recon v2.1 estimates of unobserved clonotypes. For all TCRbeta clonotypes obtained by the gDNA method from four donors, generation probabilities were computed with OLGA. Drawn from immuneACCESS, this table holds only the in-frame rearrangements with V and J called that TCRdb kept. Clones are partly lost; checked studies trace under half to an unresolved V gene and leave the rest unexplained. Clone size and the V and J calls come from that table; the DNA yielded D and trimming. The sample data list 800,000 to 950,000 clones, and 90% to 98% of these were observed just once. The ten largest clones take up around 0.21% of the sample.

With regard to this clone: Its antigen specificity is not known. The input lacks base qualities; no much larger clone sits a single base away.

CD8 naive samples consisted of CD45RO-negative cells that were positively selected for CCR7, yielding a CD45RA+CCR7+ population without TemRA cells. Donors were healthy HIV-negative adults with no recently reported acute infections or vaccinations. Every donor was a Caucasian adult residing in Nashville, Tennessee, USA. After blood collection by leukapheresis, PBMCs were isolated using Ficoll-Histopaque density gradient centrifugation and then cryopreserved in the vapor phase of liquid nitrogen. Analytical flow cytometry was used to check the purity and quantity of every magnetically sorted T cell population. Genomic DNA was isolated from every sorted fraction and measured by UV absorbance on a Nanodrop 2000c.

The sequence was collected from a man under 40 in good health. Sequenced material: naive CD8+ T cells sorted from blood. Read against the paper, the sample's cell subset or site label means: CD45RA+CCR7+. The rearranged segments are TRBV30 and TRBJ2-1, with the D gene call left open. CDR3 region: CACLEYNEQFF. The DNA is as follows: TGTGCCTGTCTAGAATACAATGAGCAGTTCTTC.